This TCR beta chain stems from a study of beta chain features in type 1 diabetes. Across the whole study: When patients were set against healthy donors, age, gender and cell yields were similar. Summed over all samples, the examined sorted cells came to under 110,000,000. Overall study results and limits: Among type 1 diabetes patients, VDJ junctions had fewer insertions and more deletions. These data did not resolve whether HLA type affects TCRB rearrangement. All four CD4+ subsets of Type 1 diabetes patients contained TCRB CDR3s that were moderately but significantly shorter.

From germline, CDR1 is GTSNPN and CDR2 SVGIG (reference sequence). V was cut by 2 bases and J by 6 bases, with 11 bases left in between. The CDR3 is 13 residues long. This clone turned up a few times. Its specificity is unknown. As every portion of the isolated RNA was reverse transcribed, the sequencing read expressed TCRB transcripts. TCRdb's table, derived via immunoSEQ multiplex PCR, lists solely in-frame clones and lacks some. The sample shows roughly 300,000 clones, roughly an eighth of them seen only once. The chain uses TRBV30 and TRBJ1-5; D remains unclear. The sample comprised naive CD4+ T cells from blood. The source of this sequence is a man aged 25 to 40 with type 1 diabetes. CDR3 bases: TGTGCCTGGAGTCGGCGGGGTGGTCAGCCCCAGCATTTT. Its translation: CAWSRRGGQPQHF.